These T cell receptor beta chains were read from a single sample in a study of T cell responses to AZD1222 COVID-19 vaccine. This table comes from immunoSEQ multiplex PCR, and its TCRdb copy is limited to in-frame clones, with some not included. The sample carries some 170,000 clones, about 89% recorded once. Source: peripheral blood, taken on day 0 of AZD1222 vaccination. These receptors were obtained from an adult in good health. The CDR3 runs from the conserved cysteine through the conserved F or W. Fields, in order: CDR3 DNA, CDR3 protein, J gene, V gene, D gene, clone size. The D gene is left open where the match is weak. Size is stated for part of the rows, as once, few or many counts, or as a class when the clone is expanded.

TGTGCCTGGGGGACGGTTCAGCCTTTCGGTAATTCACCCCTCCACTTT CAWGTVQPFGNSPLHF TRBJ1-6 TRBV30 . .
TGTGCCAGCAGTTATTGGACAGGGATTAATGAAAAACTGTTTTTT CASSYWTGINEKLFF TRBJ1-4 TRBV6-2/TRBV6-3 TRBD1 medium-sized
TGTGCCAGCAGTTACGATCGTCAGGCGGCTTTCTTT CASSYDRQAAFF TRBJ1-1 TRBV6-2/TRBV6-3 . .
TGTGCCAGCAGCTTAAGTGGATTCCACACAGATACGCAGTATTTT CASSLSGFHTDTQYF TRBJ2-3 TRBV7-6 . .
TGCGCCAGCAGCCCAGGGGTCCCGAACACTGAAGCTTTCTTT CASSPGVPNTEAFF TRBJ1-1 TRBV5-1 . once
TGTGCCATCAGTGAGTCTTCGGCCCTGAACACTGAAGCTTTCTTT CAISESSALNTEAFF TRBJ1-1 TRBV10-3 . .
TGTGCCAGCAGCCAGACGGAGCGGGGAAATCAGCCCCAGCATTTT CASSQTERGNQPQHF TRBJ1-5 TRBV4-2 . .
TGTGCCAGCAGTTCCCCTAGCGGCGGCGGCACAGATACGCAGTATTTT CASSSPSGGGTDTQYF TRBJ2-3 TRBV6-5 TRBD2 .
TGTGCCAGCAGTTACTCGAAAGTTCGAGCGGATAGCAATCAGCCCCAGCATTTT CASSYSKVRADSNQPQHF TRBJ1-5 TRBV6-2/TRBV6-3 . .
TGTGCCAGCAGTATATCGGGGCTAGCGGGAGGGACAGATACGCAGTATTTT CASSISGLAGGTDTQYF TRBJ2-3 TRBV28 TRBD2 .
TGCGCCAGCAGCCAACAGGGGTTCAATGAGCAGTTCTTC CASSQQGFNEQFF TRBJ2-1 TRBV10-2 TRBD1 .
TGTGCCAGCAGCCCCCACAACTATCGACTAGCGGGCCTTAGCTCCTACAATGAGCAGTTCTTC CASSPHNYRLAGLSSYNEQFF TRBJ2-1 TRBV28 TRBD2 .
TGTGCCAGCAGCACTTATCCGGACAGGGGCCAAGAGACCCAGTACTTC CASSTYPDRGQETQYF TRBJ2-5 TRBV7-9 TRBD1 .
TGTGCCAGCAGCCAAGGGACAGGGACAAACATTCAGTACTTC CASSQGTGTNIQYF TRBJ2-4 TRBV3-1/TRBV3-2 TRBD1 .
TGTGCCAGTAGTATCTATTTGGGGCGCCTCCATTCACCCCTCCACTTT CASSIYLGRLHSPLHF TRBJ1-6 TRBV19 . .
TGTGCCAGCACAGCGGGAGCCTCCTACAATGAGCAGTTCTTC CASTAGASYNEQFF TRBJ2-1 TRBV9 TRBD2 .
TGTGCCAGCAGCCCAGGTTCGTACACTGAAGCTTTCTTT CASSPGSYTEAFF TRBJ1-1 TRBV7-8 . once
TGTGCCAGCGGGACAGTTAACTATGGCTACACCTTC CASGTVNYGYTF TRBJ1-2 TRBV28 TRBD1 .
TGTGCCAGCCGTTCGTACGGGGACTTCAAACCCCATCAGCAGTTCTTC CASRSYGDFKPHQQFF TRBJ2-1 TRBV28 . once
TGTGCCAGCAGCCCAGAGGGACTAGGGGAGCAGTACTTC CASSPEGLGEQYF TRBJ2-7 TRBV7-2 TRBD2 .
TGTGCCAGCAGCTTCCCTGGGGGCGCCCAGCCCCAGCATTTT CASSFPGGAQPQHF TRBJ1-5 TRBV7-2 . once
TGTGCCAGTACCGGGCGGACAGGGGCGGCGGATACGCAGTATTTT CASTGRTGAADTQYF TRBJ2-3 TRBV19 TRBD1 .
TGTGCCAGCAGCCCCGGACAGGGTTATTATGGCTACACCTTC CASSPGQGYYGYTF TRBJ1-2 TRBV6-2/TRBV6-3 TRBD1 once
TGTGCCAGCAGCAAAGAGAACAAGGACAGACGGTTCTACAATGAGCAGTTCTTC CASSKENKDRRFYNEQFF TRBJ2-1 TRBV21-1 . .
TGTGCCAGCTCACAGGGACAGGGCTCGGCCCAGCATTTT CASSQGQGSAQHF TRBJ1-5 TRBV18 TRBD1 .
TGTGCCAGCAGCTTAGGGAGGATGGGGGGCGAAGAGACCCAGTACTTC CASSLGRMGGEETQYF TRBJ2-5 TRBV7-7 . .
TGTGCCAGCAGCTTAACGTTACAAGCGAACACTGAAGCTTTCTTT CASSLTLQANTEAFF TRBJ1-1 TRBV7-3 . .
TGTGCCAGCAGCTTTTTGGAGGTTTCCGATGGCTACACCTTC CASSFLEVSDGYTF TRBJ1-2 TRBV7-9 . .
TGTGCCAGCAACACCGGGACAGAAGAGACCCAGTACTTC CASNTGTEETQYF TRBJ2-5 TRBV5-4 TRBD1 .
TGTGCCAGCAGGGGACAGGGGTACGGTCAGCCCCAGCATTTT CASRGQGYGQPQHF TRBJ1-5 TRBV2 TRBD1 .
TGTGCCAGCAGTCCGCCGACTAGCCCACTATACAATGAGCAGTTCTTC CASSPPTSPLYNEQFF TRBJ2-1 TRBV27 TRBD2 .
TGTGCCAGCTCACCAACCGGGACAGGGGTCACCGGGGAGCTGTTTTTT CASSPTGTGVTGELFF TRBJ2-2 TRBV18 TRBD1 .
TGTGCCAGCAGCCGGACGGGGAGGACTGAAGCTTTCTTT CASSRTGRTEAFF TRBJ1-1 TRBV5-6 . once
TGTGCCACGGGGACAGAGAATAACAATGAGCAGTTCTTC CATGTENNNEQFF TRBJ2-1 TRBV24-1 TRBD1 once
TGCAGCGTTAGGACTAGCGGGAGCTCCTACAATGAGCAGTTCTTC CSVRTSGSSYNEQFF TRBJ2-1 TRBV29-1 TRBD2 .
TGCGCCAGCAGCTTGAGAGGGGGAGAGACCCAGTACTTC CASSLRGGETQYF TRBJ2-5 TRBV5-1 . .
TGTGCCAGCAGCCAAGTCCGGGAGGACACCGGGGAGCTGTTTTTT CASSQVREDTGELFF TRBJ2-2 TRBV4-2 TRBD2 .
TGCGCCAGCAGCTTTGGACTAGCGGGAGTACCTGAGCAGTTCTTC CASSFGLAGVPEQFF TRBJ2-1 TRBV5-1 TRBD2 .
TGCGCCAGCAGCCAAGGACTAGCTGGGGAGACCCAGTACTTC CASSQGLAGETQYF TRBJ2-5 TRBV5-1 TRBD2 .
TGCGCCAGCAGTCGACTAGCGCAAAGCTCCTACGAGCAGTACTTC CASSRLAQSSYEQYF TRBJ2-7 TRBV10-2 TRBD2 .
TGTGCCAGCAGCTCCGGGGACAGCTTTACCTCTGGAAACACCATATATTTT CASSSGDSFTSGNTIYF TRBJ1-3 TRBV5-8 TRBD1 .
TGTGCCACCAGTGATGTCGGGGGGACGCCACACAGGCGCATAGGGTTGACTGAAGCTTTCTTT CATSDVGGTPHRRIGLTEAFF TRBJ1-1 TRBV24-1 . once
TGTGCCATCAGCCAGGGAGACCAGCCCCAGCATTTT CAISQGDQPQHF TRBJ1-5 TRBV10-3 . .
TGTGCCACCAGTGGTTGGACCCTCTGGAAGGATGAAGCTTTCTTT CATSGWTLWKDEAFF TRBJ1-1 TRBV24-1 . .
TGTGCCAGCAGTGAATCCAGGAAATATGGCTACACCTTC CASSESRKYGYTF TRBJ1-2 TRBV25-1 . .
TGTGCCAGCAGGGGGACTAGCGGCGAGACCCAGTACTTC CASRGTSGETQYF TRBJ2-5 TRBV2 TRBD2 .
TGTGCCAGCAGTCCCCAAATGGGACAGGGGACCCAGACTGAAGCTTTCTTT CASSPQMGQGTQTEAFF TRBJ1-1 TRBV6-6 TRBD1 once
TGTGCCAGCAGCTTGGGCGGGAGAGGGACCGGGGAGCTGTTTTTT CASSLGGRGTGELFF TRBJ2-2 TRBV11-3 TRBD2 .
TGTGCCAGCAGCCAAGAGGTTGTCAATCCCTACGAGCAGTACTTC CASSQEVVNPYEQYF TRBJ2-7 TRBV4-2 . .
TGTGCCAGCAGCTTAAGGGGTGGAAACACCATATATTTT CASSLRGGNTIYF TRBJ1-3 TRBV7-8 . .
TGTGCCAGCAGCCTAGGGACAGGGAGCAATCAGCCCCAGCATTTT CASSLGTGSNQPQHF TRBJ1-5 TRBV7-6 TRBD1 .
TGTGCCAGCAGACGACAGGGATCCTATGGCTACACCTTC CASRRQGSYGYTF TRBJ1-2 TRBV2 TRBD1 .
TGTGCCAGCAAGGAGAACTATAATTCACCCCTCCACTTT CASKENYNSPLHF TRBJ1-6 TRBV2 . .
TGTGCCAGCAGTTACGCCCCCGGCATGGATAATGAAAAACTGTTTTTT CASSYAPGMDNEKLFF TRBJ1-4 TRBV28 . .
TGTGCCAGCTCGATTAGCGGGTCCCCCCAAGAGACCCAGTACTTC CASSISGSPQETQYF TRBJ2-5 TRBV18 TRBD2 .
TGTGCCTGGAGTCCCCCCCTCGGGGCAGGCAATCAGCCCCAGCATTTT CAWSPPLGAGNQPQHF TRBJ1-5 TRBV30 . .
TGTGCCAGCAGCTTAGTTGGGACTTCCACAGATACGCAGTATTTT CASSLVGTSTDTQYF TRBJ2-3 TRBV7-3 . .
TGTGCCAGCAGCTCCGGGCCCAGTGGTGAAAAACTGTTTTTT CASSSGPSGEKLFF TRBJ1-4 TRBV7-2 . .
TGTGCCAGCAGCCATAAGGGGGCGGCTTTCTTT CASSHKGAAFF TRBJ1-1 TRBV3-1/TRBV3-2 TRBD1 once